The clone carrying this TCR beta chain was counted at least ten times. The data originate from a study of T-cell reconstitution after alpha-beta-depleted transplantation in children. Trimming took 6 bases from V and 3 from J, leaving 14 bases between them. Germline CDR1 is MNHEY and CDR2 is SMNVEV (reference sequence). The CDR3 is 15 residues long. TCRbeta library construction was performed incorporating unique molecular identifiers. TCRdb re-called the PCR reads through MiXCR, storing one row per CDR3 protein. The sample holds about 360,000 distinct CDR3 sequences; 13% are singletons and the top ten take 4% to 5.5%.

The sequencing here drew on PBMCs, taken from the stem cell graft. This TCR came from a human donor who donated a stem cell graft to a child with Fanconi anemia. The chain carries TRBV27 and TRBJ1-4; D gene uncertain. CDR3 sequence (DNA): TGTGCCAGCAGCCCAGGAAGGTTGGCTAATGAAAAACTGTTTTTT. Protein product: CASSPGRLANEKLFF.